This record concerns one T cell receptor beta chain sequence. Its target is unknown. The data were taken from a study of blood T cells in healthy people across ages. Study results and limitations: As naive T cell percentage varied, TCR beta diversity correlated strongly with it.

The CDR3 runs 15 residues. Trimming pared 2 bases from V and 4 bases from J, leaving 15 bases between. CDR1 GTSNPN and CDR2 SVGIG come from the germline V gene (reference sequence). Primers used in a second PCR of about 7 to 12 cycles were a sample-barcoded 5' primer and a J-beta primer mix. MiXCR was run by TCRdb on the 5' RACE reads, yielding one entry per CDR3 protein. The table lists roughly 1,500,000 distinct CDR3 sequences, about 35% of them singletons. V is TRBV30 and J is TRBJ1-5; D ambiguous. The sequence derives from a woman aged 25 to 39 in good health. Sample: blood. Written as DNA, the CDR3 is TGTGCCTGGAGTCCCAGAGGAACCCATAATCAGCCCCAGCATTTT. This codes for CAWSPRGTHNQPQHF. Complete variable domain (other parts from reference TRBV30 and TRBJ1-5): SQTIHQWPATLVQPVGSPLSLECTVEGTSNPNLYWYRQAAGRGLQLLFYSVGIGQISSEVPQNLSASRPQDRQFILSSKKLLLSDSGFYLCAWSPRGTHNQPQHFGDGTRLSIL.